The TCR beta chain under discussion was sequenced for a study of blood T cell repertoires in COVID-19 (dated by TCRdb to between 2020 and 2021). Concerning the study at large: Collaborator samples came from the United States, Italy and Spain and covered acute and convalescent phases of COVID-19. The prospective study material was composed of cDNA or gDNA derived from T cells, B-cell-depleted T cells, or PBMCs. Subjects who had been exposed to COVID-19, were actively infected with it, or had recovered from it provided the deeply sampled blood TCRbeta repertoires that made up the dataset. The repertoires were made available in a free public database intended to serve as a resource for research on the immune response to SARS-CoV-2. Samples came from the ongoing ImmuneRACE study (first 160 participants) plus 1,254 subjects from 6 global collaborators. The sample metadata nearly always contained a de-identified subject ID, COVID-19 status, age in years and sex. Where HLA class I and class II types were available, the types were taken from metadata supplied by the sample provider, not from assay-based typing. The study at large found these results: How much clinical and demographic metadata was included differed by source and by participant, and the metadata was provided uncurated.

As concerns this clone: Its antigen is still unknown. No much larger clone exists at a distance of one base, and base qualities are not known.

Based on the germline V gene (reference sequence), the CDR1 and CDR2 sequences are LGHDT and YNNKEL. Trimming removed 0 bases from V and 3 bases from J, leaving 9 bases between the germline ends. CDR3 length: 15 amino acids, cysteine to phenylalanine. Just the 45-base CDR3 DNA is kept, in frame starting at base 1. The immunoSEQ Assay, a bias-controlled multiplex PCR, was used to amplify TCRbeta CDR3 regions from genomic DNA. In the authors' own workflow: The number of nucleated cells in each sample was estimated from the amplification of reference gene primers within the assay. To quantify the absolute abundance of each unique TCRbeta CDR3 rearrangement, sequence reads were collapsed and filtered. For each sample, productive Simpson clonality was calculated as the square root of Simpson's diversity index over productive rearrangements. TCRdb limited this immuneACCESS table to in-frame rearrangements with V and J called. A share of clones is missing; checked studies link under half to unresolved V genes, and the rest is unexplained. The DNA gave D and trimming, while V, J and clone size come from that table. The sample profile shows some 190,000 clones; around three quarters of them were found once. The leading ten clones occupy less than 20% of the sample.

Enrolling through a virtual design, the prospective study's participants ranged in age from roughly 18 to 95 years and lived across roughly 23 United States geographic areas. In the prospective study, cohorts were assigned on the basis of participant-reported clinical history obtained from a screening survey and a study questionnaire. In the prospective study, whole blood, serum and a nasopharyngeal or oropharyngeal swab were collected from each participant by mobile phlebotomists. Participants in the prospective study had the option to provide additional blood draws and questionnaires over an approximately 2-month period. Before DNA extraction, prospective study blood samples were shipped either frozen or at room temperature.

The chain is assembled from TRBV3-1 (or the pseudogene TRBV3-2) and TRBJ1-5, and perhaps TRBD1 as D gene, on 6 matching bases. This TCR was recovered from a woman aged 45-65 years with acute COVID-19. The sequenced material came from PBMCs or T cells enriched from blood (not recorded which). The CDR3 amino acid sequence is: CASSQDGGTNQPQHF. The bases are TGTGCCAGCAGCCAAGATGGGGGCACCAATCAGCCCCAGCATTTT.